One T cell receptor (beta chain) is described in this entry. Its antigen is currently unknown. Sequenced by immunoSEQ multiplex PCR; TCRdb stores in-frame clones only, minus some. This repertoire shows around 100,000 clones, roughly 90% found once; its top ten account for around 1%. Trimming pared 4 bases from V and 0 bases from J, leaving 23 bases between. CDR1 is SGHRS, CDR2 YFSETQ, per germline. The CDR3 is 19 amino acids. The sample is drawn from a study of graft-versus-host responses after intestinal transplantation. At the level of the study: Multivisceral, liver-intestinal, or isolated intestinal grafts went to recipients.

V is TRBV5-1 and J is TRBJ1-3; D is possibly TRBD1 (6 bases). The receptor was derived from a human donor who was the organ donor for an intestinal transplant. The sample in question was unstimulated CD4+ T cells sorted from spleen or lymph node cells, obtained before transplant. The CDR3 DNA reads TGCGCCAGCAGCCCGGCGGTGACAGGCCGAGCGTTCTCTGGAAACACCATATATTTT. Protein: CASSPAVTGRAFSGNTIYF.